The clone carrying this T cell receptor (beta chain) was counted many times. The source of the sample is a study of CD8 T cells in ankylosing spondylitis. TCRdb independently ran MiXCR on the 5' RACE reads; one entry per CDR3 protein. The profile shows a few hundred thousand distinct CDR3 sequences, 15% to 20% of them singletons. Trimming stripped 2 bases from V and 2 bases from J, with 9 bases between. The CDR3 contains 14 residues. Per the germline V gene, CDR1 is MNHEY and CDR2 is SMNVEV (reference sequence). This sequence was found in a male donor with ankylosing spondylitis or in good health (not recorded which). The J gene is TRBJ2-5, the V gene TRBV27; possibly TRBD2 for D (6 bases). Material for sequencing was blood, either unsorted or a sorted T cell fraction (not recorded which). CDR3 bases: TGTGCCAGCAGTTTAACGGGGGTACAAGAGACCCAGTACTTC. Translation gives CASSLTGVQETQYF.